This T cell receptor (beta chain) was identified during a study of cytomegalovirus exposure and HLA in healthy donors. Study-wide results and caveats: More clonal expansion characterized HLA-associated TCR beta chains than equally common others in a later analysis. It has been reported that TCR beta sequences accurately predicted the HLA-A and HLA-B alleles of most subjects.

With 60 Vbeta and 13 Jbeta primers, the PCR was carried out. Sequencing was performed with immunoSEQ multiplex PCR; in TCRdb, only in-frame clones are kept and a portion is missing. The sample has some 63,000 clones, over 70% seen once. Trimming left V 3 bases short and J 2 bases short, with 14 bases between. CDR3 size: 15 residues. The V gene's germline CDR1 is SNHLY and CDR2 FYNNEI. As to this clone: What it recognizes is unknown.

The clonotype comes from a middle-aged woman in good health and CMV-seronegative. What was sequenced was PBMCs. The chain has TRBV2 and TRBJ2-7; D may be TRBD2 (6 bases). In DNA form, the CDR3 reads TGTGCCAGCAGTGAGCGAGCGGGTGGGCCCTACGAGCAGTACTTC. Its protein product is CASSERAGGPYEQYF.